The 17 T cell receptor beta chains below were found in one sample sequenced in a study of blood T cell repertoires in COVID-19. This table comes from immunoSEQ multiplex PCR, and its TCRdb copy is limited to in-frame clones, with some not included. The sample lists about 28,000 clones, 76% occurring once. The sample taken for sequencing was peripheral blood. The receptors stem from a man aged 65-85 years with acute or convalescent COVID-19.

The chain uses TRBV18 and TRBJ1-5; perhaps TRBD1 as D (6 bases). There are 16 residues in the CDR3. V was pared by 3 bases and J by 3 bases, with 15 bases between. The germline CDR1 and CDR2 sequences are KGHSH and LQKENI. CDR3 protein: CASSPAPDRYNQPQHF. As DNA, the CDR3 is TGTGCCAGCTCACCCGCCCCGGACAGATACAATCAGCCCCAGCATTTT.

The rearrangement links TRBV2 to TRBJ2-7, with 9 positions matching TRBD1. The CDR3 has 15 amino acids. In germline, CDR1 is SNHLY, CDR2 FYNNEI. V lost 10 bases, J lost 5 bases, and 15 bases stayed unmatched. CDR3 in DNA: TGTGCCACGGGATTAACAGGGGACAGGGACGACGAGCAGTACTTC. This codes for CATGLTGDRDDEQYF.

This chain connects TRBV7-2 to TRBJ1-1; D perhaps matches TRBD1 (6 bases). The CDR3 length is 16 residues. CDR1 SGHTA and CDR2 FQGNSA come from the germline V gene. The V gene lost 3 bases and the J gene lost 1 base, with 15 bases spanning the gap. In DNA form, the CDR3 reads TGTGCCAGCAGCTTCCAACGACAGGCTGGGAACACTGAAGCTTTCTTT. Its protein is CASSFQRQAGNTEAFF.

The J gene is TRBJ2-2, the V gene TRBV19; a possible D gene is TRBD2 (7 bases). The CDR3 runs 14 residues. The ends were cut back, 5 bases at V and 4 bases at J, with 11 bases in the middle. CDR1 is LNHDA, CDR2 SQIVND, per germline (reference sequence). The CDR3 loop reads CASSFGGRTGELFF. DNA for the CDR3: TGTGCCAGTAGTTTCGGGGGGCGCACCGGGGAGCTGTTTTTT.

The V call is TRBV27, the J call TRBJ2-3; 9 nucleotides align to TRBD1. In germline, CDR1 is MNHEY, CDR2 SMNVEV (reference sequence). There are 14 residues in the CDR3. V shed 5 bases, J shed 4 bases, and the junction held 4 bases outside the gene matches. The CDR3, as DNA: TGTGCCAGCAGTCCTCGGACAGGGGCAGATACGCAGTATTTT. Its protein product is CASSPRTGADTQYF.

The CDR3 spells CASSAGLAGGGETQYF. CDR3 DNA: TGCGCCAGCAGCGCGGGACTAGCGGGGGGAGGTGAGACCCAGTACTTC. The chain has TRBV5-1 and TRBJ2-5; TRBD2 matches 15 bases. Germline V gene data show CDR1 as SGHRS and CDR2 as YFSETQ. J was trimmed by 5 bases and V by 4 bases; bases with no gene match: 6. The CDR3 is 16 residues long.

The chain uses TRBV19 and TRBJ1-4, with TRBD1 identical over 7 bases. This CDR3 has 15 residues. With 7 bases clipped from V and 2 bases from J, the junction kept 7 bases outside the gene matches. Germline loops: CDR1 LNHDA, CDR2 SQIVND (reference sequence). CDR3 DNA sequence: TGTGCCAGTACCGACAGGGTTGGCACTAATGAAAAACTGTTTTTT. Translating gives CASTDRVGTNEKLFF.

The gene calls are TRBV6-5 and TRBJ1-2; the D gene is possibly TRBD1 (5 bases). Germline CDR1 MNHEY, CDR2 SVGAGI. The CDR3 is 15 residues long. Trimming left V 6 bases short and J 5 bases short, with 19 bases between. CDR3 loop: CASRFTLGGRYGYTF. The CDR3 coding sequence is TGTGCCAGCAGATTCACCCTGGGGGGTCGATATGGCTACACCTTC.

The chain has TRBV6-4 and TRBJ2-3; 10 nucleotides align to TRBD1. There are 14 residues in the CDR3. With 3 bases clipped from V and 5 bases from J, the junction kept 2 bases outside the gene matches. Germline V gene data show CDR1 as MRHNA and CDR2 as SNTAGT. The CDR3 loop reads CASSEDRGIDTQYF. The CDR3 nucleotides read TGTGCCAGCAGTGAGGACAGGGGGATAGATACGCAGTATTTT.

The chain carries TRBV5-1 and TRBJ2-5; D perhaps matches TRBD2 (6 bases). Trimming stripped 0 bases from V and 1 base from J, with 10 bases between. Per germline, CDR1 SGHRS and CDR2 YFSETQ. The CDR3 is 15 residues long. CDR3 coding DNA: TGCGCCAGCAGCTTGGATGGACTACCCCAAGAGACCCAGTACTTC. This codes for CASSLDGLPQETQYF.

This clone was seen only a few times. V gene TRBV6-5 combines with J gene TRBJ1-3, with 7 bases identical to TRBD1. CDR3 length equals 14 residues. Germline V gives CDR1 MNHEY, CDR2 SVGAGI. J was trimmed by 2 bases and V by 7 bases; bases with no gene match: 5. Here the CDR3 reads CASKQGLAGNTIYF. CDR3 nucleotide sequence: TGTGCCAGCAAACAGGGGTTGGCTGGAAACACCATATATTTT.

The chain is built from TRBV6-5 and TRBJ2-2; TRBD2 agrees at 8 bases. The V gene's germline CDR1 is MNHEY and CDR2 SVGAGI. CDR3 length: 14 amino acids. The V gene end was trimmed by 7 bases and the J gene end by 4 bases; junction bases not matched to a gene: 5. The chain's CDR3 is CASITGTSTGELFF. DNA for the CDR3: TGTGCCAGCATCACCGGGACTAGCACCGGGGAGCTGTTTTTT.

The chain is built from TRBV5-4 and TRBJ2-7; D remains ambiguous. V was shortened by 0 bases and J by 3 bases, with 13 bases between the two germline ends. CDR1 and CDR2 (germline): SGHNT, YYREEE (reference sequence). CDR3 length equals 15 residues. This chain's CDR3 is CASSLASEWSYEQYF. CDR3 DNA: TGTGCCAGCAGCTTGGCCTCCGAGTGGAGCTACGAGCAGTACTTC.

This clone was detected only a few times. The rearrangement joins TRBV28 to TRBJ1-3; no clear D. Trimming took off 10 bases at V and 1 base at J, with 8 bases between the two ends. This CDR3 region has 12 residues. CDR1 MDHEN and CDR2 SYDVKM come from the germline V gene. Here the CDR3 reads CAIEGSGNTIYF. In nucleotides, the CDR3 is TGTGCCATCGAGGGATCTGGAAACACCATATATTTT.

This clone counts as medium-sized. This rearrangement joins TRBV5-6 to TRBJ2-3; 8 bases line up with TRBD2. J was trimmed by 6 bases and V by 4 bases; bases with no gene match: 13. Germline V lookup: CDR1 SGHDT, CDR2 YYEEEE. The CDR3 has 16 residues. The CDR3 sequence: CASSIPGTRGSDTQYF. CDR3 nucleotide sequence: TGTGCCAGCAGCATCCCCGGGACTAGAGGGTCCGATACGCAGTATTTT. The full variable domain, rest sourced from reference TRBV5-6 and TRBJ2-3, is DAGVTQSPTHLIKTRGQQVTLRCSPKSGHDTVSWYQQALGQGPQFIFQYYEEEERQRGNFPDRFSGHQFPNYSSELNVNALLLGDSALYLCASSIPGTRGSDTQYFGPGTRLTVL.

This clone was seen once. The V gene is TRBV7-9, the J gene TRBJ2-2, with 9 bases lining up with TRBD1. V lost 3 bases and J lost 6; bases outside the gene matches: 2. CDR1 is SEHNR and CDR2 is FQNEAQ in the germline V gene (reference sequence). The CDR3 has 14 residues. Written as DNA, the CDR3 is TGTGCCAGCAGCTTGGGACAGGGTGCCGGGGAGCTGTTTTTT. Translated: CASSLGQGAGELFF.

The J gene is TRBJ1-2, the V gene TRBV7-8, with TRBD1 matching 7 bases. CDR3 length: 15 residues. V lost 5 bases to trimming and J lost 5 bases; unmatched junction nucleotides: 11. Germline lookup yields CDR1 SGHVS and CDR2 FQNEAQ. Written as DNA, the CDR3 is TGTGCCAGCAGCGCGCAGGGGGTGCTCGGGTATGGCTACACCTTC. It translates to CASSAQGVLGYGYTF.